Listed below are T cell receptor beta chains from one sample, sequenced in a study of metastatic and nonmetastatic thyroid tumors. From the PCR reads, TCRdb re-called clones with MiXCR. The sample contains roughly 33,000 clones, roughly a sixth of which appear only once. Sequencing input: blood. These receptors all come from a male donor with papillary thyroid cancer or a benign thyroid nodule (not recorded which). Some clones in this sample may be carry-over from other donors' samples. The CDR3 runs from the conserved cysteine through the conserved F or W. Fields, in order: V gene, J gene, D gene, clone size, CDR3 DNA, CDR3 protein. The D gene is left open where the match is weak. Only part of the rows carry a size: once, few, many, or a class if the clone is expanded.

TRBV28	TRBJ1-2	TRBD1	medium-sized	TGTGCCAGCAGGCGACAGGGTATTCCTGGCTACACCTTC	CASRRQGIPGYTF
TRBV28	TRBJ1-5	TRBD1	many	TGTGCCAGCAGTTTCTCCAGGGGACAGGTTCAGCCCCAGCATTTT	CASSFSRGQVQPQHF
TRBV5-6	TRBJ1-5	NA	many	TGTGCCAGCAGCTTGGGGGAGGGCAATCAGCCCCAGCATTTT	CASSLGEGNQPQHF
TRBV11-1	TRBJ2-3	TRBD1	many	TGTGCCAGCAGCTCAGACAGGGAACGCACAGATACGCAGTATTTT	CASSSDRERTDTQYF
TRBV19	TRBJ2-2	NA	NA	TGTGCCAGTAGTCCGCAGACTAGCTGGGGGCGCCACGGGGAGCTGTTTTTT	CASSPQTSWGRHGELFF
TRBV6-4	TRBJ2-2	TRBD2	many	TGTGCCAGCAGTGATAAATTAGCGGGCGTGAACACCGGGGAGCTGTTTTTT	CASSDKLAGVNTGELFF
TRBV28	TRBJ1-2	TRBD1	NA	TGTGCCAGCAGCCCCTCAAGGGGACAGGTCGTGTTTGTCTATGGCTACACCTTC	CASSPSRGQVVFVYGYTF
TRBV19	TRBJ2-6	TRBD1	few	TGTGCCAGTACCCCCCTACAGGGGGCTGGGGCCAACGTCCTGACTTTC	CASTPLQGAGANVLTF
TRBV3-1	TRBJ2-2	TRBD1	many	TGTGCCAGCAGCCGACAGGGCCCCGGGGAGCTGTTTTTT	CASSRQGPGELFF
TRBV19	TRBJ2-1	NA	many	TGTGCCAGTAGTATATCAAGGGGGGCCCACTACAATGAGCAGTTCTTC	CASSISRGAHYNEQFF
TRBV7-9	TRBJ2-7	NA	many	TGTGCCAGCAGCATAAACTGGGACGCCTACGAGCAGTACTTC	CASSINWDAYEQYF
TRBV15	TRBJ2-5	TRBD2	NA	TGTGCCACCAGCACTTTAGCGGGAGTCGAAGATACCCAGTACTTC	CATSTLAGVEDTQYF
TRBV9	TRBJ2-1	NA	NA	TGTGCCAGCAGCGTAGGAGATGGGGCTAGCTTTTCCTACAATGAGCAGTTCTTC	CASSVGDGASFSYNEQFF
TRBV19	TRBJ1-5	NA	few	TGTGCCAGTATTATAGTGGTACCCCCACTGGCCCAGCATTTT	CASIIVVPPLAQHF
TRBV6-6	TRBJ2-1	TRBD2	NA	TGTGCCAGCCGACGGGACCTTACTGGCGGGAGGGCCTACAATGAGCAGTTCTTC	CASRRDLTGGRAYNEQFF
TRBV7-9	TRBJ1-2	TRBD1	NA	TGTGCCAGCAGATTGTCTACAGGGGACGGATACACCTTC	CASRLSTGDGYTF
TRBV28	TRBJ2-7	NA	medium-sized	TGTGCCAGCAGTGCCTCCTACGAGCAGTACTTC	CASSASYEQYF
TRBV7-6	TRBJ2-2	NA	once	TGTGCCAGCAGTCTAGGCATTGCAGGAGGTTATACCGGGGAGCTGTTTTTT	CASSLGIAGGYTGELFF
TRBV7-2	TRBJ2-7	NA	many	TGTGCCAGCAGCTTAAAGCGGGACATAACCTACGAGCAGTACTTC	CASSLKRDITYEQYF
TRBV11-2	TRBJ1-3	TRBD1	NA	TGTGCCAGCAGCTTAGGGACAGGGAGCTCTGGAAACACCATATATTTT	CASSLGTGSSGNTIYF
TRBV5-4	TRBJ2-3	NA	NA	TGTGCCAGCAGCTTGCACCTCTTGGGTAGCGGAACCACCACAGATACGCAGTATTTT	CASSLHLLGSGTTTDTQYF
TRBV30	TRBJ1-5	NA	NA	TGTGCCTGGTCCCCGACTGGGCAGGGTGATAGTCAGCCCCAGCATTTT	CAWSPTGQGDSQPQHF
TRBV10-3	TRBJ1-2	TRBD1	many	TGTGCCATCAGTGAGGGTGTGACAGGGACGTCAGGCTACACCTTC	CAISEGVTGTSGYTF
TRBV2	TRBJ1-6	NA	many	TGTGCCACCTTGACAGTAGGCAATTCACCCCTCCACTTT	CATLTVGNSPLHF
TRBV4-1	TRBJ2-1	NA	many	TGCGCCAGCAGCCGACCAGAGAGCTCCTACAATGAGCAGTTCTTC	CASSRPESSYNEQFF
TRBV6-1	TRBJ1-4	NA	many	TGTGCCAGCAGCGGAGCAAATACTGTAACTAATGAAAAACTGTTTTTT	CASSGANTVTNEKLFF
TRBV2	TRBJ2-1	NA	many	TGTGCCAGCACTTCAGGCGAATACAATGAGCAGTTCTTC	CASTSGEYNEQFF
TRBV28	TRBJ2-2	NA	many	TGTGCCAGCAGCCCGGACAGTCTTACCACCGGGGAGCTGTTTTTT	CASSPDSLTTGELFF
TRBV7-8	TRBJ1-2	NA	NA	TGTGCCAGCAGTCCAGGTGGTGGGGGGGCGCCGGGCTACACCTTC	CASSPGGGGAPGYTF
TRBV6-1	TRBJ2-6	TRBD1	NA	TGTGCCAGCAGGACAGGGGCCGTCGGGGCCAACGTCCTGACTTTC	CASRTGAVGANVLTF
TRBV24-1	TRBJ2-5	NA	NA	TGTGCCACCAGTGATTGGGCGAAGGAGACCCAGTACTTC	CATSDWAKETQYF
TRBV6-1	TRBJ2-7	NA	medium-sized	TGTGCCAGCAGTGATGACCCATCGGCGGGACATTTTAACTACGAGCAGTACTTC	CASSDDPSAGHFNYEQYF
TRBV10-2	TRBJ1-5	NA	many	TGCGCCAGCACCGAGGGGTATAGCAATCAGCCCCAGCATTTT	CASTEGYSNQPQHF